This TCR beta chain was profiled in a study of cytomegalovirus exposure and HLA in healthy donors. Study in general: Caucasian-associated ancestry cluster membership applied to about 83% of 300 to 450 genotyped donors. Study results and limitations: V- and J-gene trimming in TCR beta was tied to a missense DCLRE1C variant by an analysis performed later. In a later analysis, at a false discovery rate of 0.05, 15,000 to 20,000 TCR beta sequences were associated with HLA alleles. Roughly uniform depth of sequencing across donors was assumed in presence/absence analyses.

Comment on this clone: What it binds is unknown.

PCR primers comprised 60 Vbeta and 13 Jbeta primers. Using immunoSEQ multiplex PCR, the repertoire was profiled, and TCRdb retains in-frame clones only, with some absent. The sample carries 150,000 to 200,000 clones, 75% to 80% recorded once. The CDR3 consists of 15 residues. In germline, CDR1 is MNHEY, CDR2 SMNVEV (reference sequence). V shed 5 bases and J shed 0 bases, with 11 bases lying between them. Sequenced: PBMCs. This chain joins TRBV27 and TRBJ1-3; D ambiguous. The receptor was derived from a man aged 50 to 59 in good health and CMV-seropositive. The CDR3 is CASSPRGSSGNTIYF. CDR3 coding DNA: TGTGCCAGCAGTCCCAGAGGGAGCTCTGGAAACACCATATATTTT.